These 23 T cell receptor beta chains came from one sample sequenced in a study of blood T cell repertoires in COVID-19. The assay was immunoSEQ multiplex PCR, and TCRdb's table has in-frame clones only and misses some. The repertoire holds about 55,000 clones, with roughly four fifths as singletons. The sample consisted of peripheral blood. These receptors came from a human donor in a cohort sampled during active or convalescent COVID-19.

Only one count was recorded for this clone. This rearrangement joins TRBV5-1 to TRBJ2-7; 9 bases align to TRBD1. V lost 4 bases to trimming and J lost 2 bases; unmatched junction nucleotides: 4. CDR1 and CDR2 from the germline V gene are SGHRS and YFSETQ. The CDR3 is made up of 14 amino acids. The CDR3 reads CASSGGTGTYEQYF. The CDR3 DNA reads TGCGCCAGCAGCGGTGGGACAGGGACCTACGAGCAGTACTTC.

The chain carries TRBV4-2 and TRBJ2-1, with D possibly matching TRBD2 (5 bases). The CDR3 is made up of 15 amino acids. Germline V CDR1 and CDR2: LGHNA, YNFKEQ. Trimming removed 0 bases from V and 0 bases from J, with 6 bases in between. The CDR3 coding sequence is TGTGCCAGCAGCCAAGATGCGGGCTCCTACAATGAGCAGTTCTTC. Its translation: CASSQDAGSYNEQFF.

V and J are TRBV6-6 and TRBJ2-7; D not resolved. V was shortened by 5 bases and J by 0 bases, with 14 bases between the two germline ends. Germline CDR1 is MNHNY and CDR2 is SVGAGI (reference sequence). CDR3 length: 15 amino acids. CDR3 sequence: CASSQTTSSSYEQYF. The DNA for the CDR3 is TGTGCCAGCAGTCAAACAACCTCAAGCTCCTACGAGCAGTACTTC.

The V gene is TRBV12-5, the J gene TRBJ2-7, with TRBD1 matching 9 bases. Trimming cost V 6 bases and J 3 bases; bases outside gene matches: 3. The CDR3 extends over 13 amino acids. CDR1 and CDR2 (germline): LGHNT, FRNRAP. CDR3 region: CASGTGGGYEQYF. CDR3 nucleotides: TGTGCTAGTGGCACAGGGGGCGGCTACGAGCAGTACTTC.

CDR3 sequence (DNA): TGTGCCAGCAGCTCCCCAGAGGTGAATGAAAAACTGTTTTTT. It codes for CASSSPEVNEKLFF. This chain links TRBV6-6 with TRBJ1-4, with D hard to call. CDR3 length: 14 amino acids. With 6 bases removed from V and 5 bases from J, the gap between germline ends came to 13 bases. CDR1 is MNHNY and CDR2 is SVGAGI in the germline V gene (reference sequence).

The CDR3 reads CASSPRSLAGGADTQYF. The CDR3 DNA is TGTGCCAGCAGCCCAAGGTCACTAGCGGGGGGGGCAGATACGCAGTATTTT. The chain employs TRBV9 and TRBJ2-3, with TRBD2 matching 13 bases. V dropped 4 bases and J dropped 4; count of bases not matched to a gene: 9. This CDR3 is 17 amino acids long. Germline CDR1 and CDR2: SGDLS and YYNGEE.

This chain connects TRBV5-6 to TRBJ2-4; tentatively, D is TRBD2 (5 bases). This CDR3 comprises 14 residues. Trimming shortened V by 3 bases and J by 6 bases, and 13 bases separated the two germline ends. Germline V gene lookup returns CDR1 SGHDT and CDR2 YYEEEE. CDR3 protein: CASSSGLSINIQYF. CDR3 sequence (DNA): TGTGCCAGCAGCTCCGGACTGTCTATAAACATTCAGTACTTC.

The count of this clone is one. The chain joins TRBV6-6 to TRBJ2-7, with a tentative D call TRBD2 (5 bases). The CDR3 extends over 16 amino acids. The ends were cut back, 0 bases at V and 1 base at J, with 13 bases in the middle. Germline lookup yields CDR1 MNHNY and CDR2 SVGAGI (reference sequence). The CDR3 sequence: CASSYSRATQSYEQYF. DNA of the CDR3: TGTGCCAGCAGTTACTCGAGGGCGACTCAATCCTACGAGCAGTACTTC.

This clone has just a few counts. V gene TRBV28 combines with J gene TRBJ1-2; 8 nucleotides align to TRBD1. J lost 4 bases, V lost 5 bases, and 9 bases had no gene match. Per germline, CDR1 MDHEN and CDR2 SYDVKM. The CDR3 covers 15 residues. The CDR3 reads CASSTTGTGGYGYTF. CDR3 in DNA: TGTGCCAGCAGTACTACCGGGACAGGAGGCTATGGCTACACCTTC.

This chain uses TRBV7-9 with TRBJ1-6, with D possibly TRBD1 on 5 matching bases. V dropped 7 bases and J dropped 4 bases, with 14 bases sitting between them. In germline, CDR1 is SEHNR, CDR2 FQNEAQ (reference sequence). The CDR3 has 15 residues. The CDR3: CASTTSTEYNSPLHF. CDR3 bases: TGTGCCAGCACCACGTCGACAGAATATAATTCACCCCTCCACTTT.

This chain uses TRBV9 with TRBJ2-2; D ambiguous. This CDR3 region has 15 residues. Deletions cut 0 bases from V and 4 bases from J, with 10 bases between. Germline V lookup: CDR1 SGDLS, CDR2 YYNGEE. CDR3 sequence reads: CASSVGPGGTGELFF. The CDR3 DNA sequence: TGTGCCAGCAGCGTAGGGCCGGGTGGCACCGGGGAGCTGTTTTTT.

This clone is termed medium-sized (0.01 to 0.1%). The V call is TRBV9, the J call TRBJ2-7; 10 bases are a match to TRBD2. The germline CDR1 and CDR2 sequences are SGDLS and YYNGEE. With 2 bases clipped from V and 7 bases from J, the junction kept 18 bases outside the gene matches. The CDR3 spans 18 residues. The CDR3, as DNA: TGTGCCAGCAGCGTGGGTAGCGGGGGGAATTGGCATTCGGGTGAGCAGTACTTC. Its protein is CASSVGSGGNWHSGEQYF.

The V call is TRBV5-1, the J call TRBJ1-6; D uncertain. The CDR3 totals 16 residues. V gave up 4 bases and J gave up 0 bases, with 11 bases separating them. The germline gives CDR1 SGHRS, CDR2 YFSETQ. The CDR3 DNA reads TGCGCCAGCAGCCTGGACTGGAGCTCCTATAATTCACCCCTCCACTTT. This sequence encodes CASSLDWSSYNSPLHF.

V is TRBV4-3 and J is TRBJ2-5; the D gene is possibly TRBD2 (6 bases). Deletions cut 0 bases from V and 3 bases from J, with 14 bases between. Germline CDR1 is LGHNA and CDR2 is YSLEER. CDR3 length: 16 amino acids. CDR3 DNA: TGCGCCAGCAGCCAAGATCTAGCATGGAGGGAAGAGACCCAGTACTTC. Protein product: CASSQDLAWREETQYF.

The chain carries TRBV4-1 and TRBJ1-2; maybe TRBD1 (6 bases). The V gene lost 1 base and the J gene lost 3 bases, with 21 bases spanning the gap. Germline CDR1 is MGHRA and CDR2 is YSYEKL. The CDR3 consists of 18 residues. This CDR3 is CASSQGSRVRGIDYGYTF. The DNA of the CDR3 is TGCGCCAGCAGCCAAGGTTCTCGTGTCAGGGGAATCGACTATGGCTACACCTTC.

The rearrangement links TRBV27 to TRBJ1-6, with 9 bases lining up with TRBD1. The CDR3 has 17 amino acids. CDR1 and CDR2 from the germline V gene are MNHEY and SMNVEV (reference sequence). The junction had 10 bases not matched to a gene; V was cut back by 3 bases and J by 7 bases. CDR3 sequence: CASSFWTGDVSNSPLHF. CDR3 DNA: TGTGCCAGCAGTTTTTGGACAGGGGATGTTTCCAATTCACCCCTCCACTTT.

The chain joins TRBV6-5 to TRBJ2-1; 10 bases agree with TRBD1. This CDR3 has 15 residues. Per the germline V gene, CDR1 is MNHEY and CDR2 is SVGAGI. V dropped 6 bases and J dropped 4; count of bases not matched to a gene: 6. CDR3 sequence reads: CASSQDRGPYNEQFF. The CDR3 nucleotides read TGTGCCAGCAGCCAAGACAGGGGGCCATACAATGAGCAGTTCTTC.

This clone was picked up a small number of times. The chain has TRBV7-2 and TRBJ2-7; D is possibly TRBD1 (6 bases). Germline V gives CDR1 SGHTA, CDR2 FQGNSA. Trimming took 3 bases from V and 5 from J, leaving 14 bases between them. CDR3 size: 14 residues. The CDR3 loop reads CASSLVKQGNEQYF. The CDR3 region has the DNA TGTGCCAGCAGCTTGGTCAAACAGGGCAACGAGCAGTACTTC.

Sample share makes this clone medium-sized (0.01 to 0.1%). The chain has TRBV7-9 and TRBJ2-2, with D possibly TRBD2 on 6 matching bases. This CDR3 spans 13 amino acids. Trimming shortened V by 5 bases and J by 4 bases, and 8 bases separated the two germline ends. Germline V gives CDR1 SEHNR, CDR2 FQNEAQ (reference sequence). DNA of the CDR3: TGTGCCAGCAGCAGGGGAGGCACCGGGGAGCTGTTTTTT. This gives the protein CASSRGGTGELFF. The full variable domain, with the rest looked up from reference TRBV7-9 and TRBJ2-2, is DTGVSQNPRHKITKRGQNVTFRCDPISEHNRLYWYRQTLGQGPEFLTYFQNEAQLEKSRLLSDRFSAERPKGSFSTLEIQRTEQGDSAMYLCASSRGGTGELFFGEGSRLTVL.

The rearrangement links TRBV9 to TRBJ1-3; D remains unclear. This CDR3 comprises 14 residues. Trimming removed 5 bases at V and 0 bases at J, with 9 bases between. CDR1 is SGDLS and CDR2 is YYNGEE in the germline V gene. The CDR3 loop reads CASRGGVSGNTIYF. For the CDR3, the DNA is TGTGCCAGCAGGGGAGGAGTCTCTGGAAACACCATATATTTT. Full variable domain (missing parts from reference TRBV9 and TRBJ1-3): DSGVTQTPKHLITATGQRVTLRCSPRSGDLSVYWYQQSLDQGLQFLIQYYNGEERAKGNILERFSAQQFPDLHSELNLSSLELGDSALYFCASRGGVSGNTIYFGEGSWLTVV.

This clone showed up just once. This chain links TRBV7-2 with TRBJ2-5; D gene ambiguous. V lost 4 bases and J 4 bases, leaving 10 bases between the germline ends. Looked up from germline, CDR1 is SGHTA and CDR2 is FQGNSA. This CDR3 is 13 amino acids long. CDR3 nucleotides: TGTGCCAGCAGCTCCCCCTTATCAGAGACCCAGTACTTC. It is translated as CASSSPLSETQYF.

This CDR3 is CASSPLQGGFSYNSPLHF. CDR3 sequence (DNA): TGTGCCAGCTCACCACTGCAGGGAGGTTTCTCCTATAATTCACCCCTCCACTTT. The V gene is TRBV18, the J gene TRBJ1-6; the D gene is possibly TRBD1 (5 bases). V was clipped by 1 base and J by 0 bases, with 13 bases between them. From germline, CDR1 is KGHSH and CDR2 LQKENI. The CDR3 contains 18 residues.

This clone has just a few counts. This sequence joins TRBV29-1 and TRBJ1-2; 9 nucleotides align to TRBD1. Germline V gene sequence: CDR1 SQVTM, CDR2 ANQGSEA. The CDR3 totals 14 residues. V shed 5 bases, J shed 8 bases, and the junction held 12 bases outside the gene matches. As DNA, the CDR3 is TGCAGCGTTTTTACAGGGGGCTGGGGGAGCGGCTACACCTTC. As protein: CSVFTGGWGSGYTF.